The rows below give T cell receptor beta chains drawn from one sample of a study of CD8+ T cells in alopecia areata. Sequencing used immunoSEQ multiplex PCR; TCRdb keeps in-frame clones, though not all of them. Here the sample spans roughly 120,000 clones, roughly two fifths being singletons. Sequenced: CD4+ T cells sorted from blood. The source is a human donor with alopecia areata. Each CDR3 is given with its conserved first and last residue. A D gene is named only where the DNA matches it firmly. The size of a clone is reported for some rows only, either as once, few or many, or as a class for expanded clones.

j_call clone_size d_call v_call cdr3_aa cdr3_nt
TRBJ2-3 NA NA TRBV5-4 CASSLPRGRTDTQYF TGTGCCAGCAGCCTCCCCCGGGGGAGAACAGATACGCAGTATTTT
TRBJ2-7 few TRBD2 TRBV11-2 CASSLENSGEQYF TGTGCCAGCAGCTTAGAGAATAGCGGGGAGCAGTACTTC
TRBJ1-2 NA NA TRBV30 CASRDTLGYGYTF TGTGCCTCCCGGGACACCCTCGGCTATGGCTACACCTTC
TRBJ1-1 NA TRBD1 TRBV7-2 CASSRDRNTEAFF TGTGCCAGCAGCCGGGACAGGAACACTGAAGCTTTCTTT
TRBJ2-1 NA NA TRBV27 CASTRGGLNSYNEQFF TGTGCCAGCACCCGCGGGGGCCTCAACTCCTACAATGAGCAGTTCTTC
TRBJ1-5 NA TRBD1 TRBV28 CASSFSRQGVPQHF TGTGCCAGCAGTTTTTCGCGACAGGGGGTGCCCCAGCATTTT
TRBJ2-7 NA NA TRBV28 CASSSSSAGSDEQYF TGTGCCAGCAGTTCTTCCTCCGCAGGATCGGACGAGCAGTACTTC
TRBJ2-1 few TRBD2 TRBV30 CAWGGLGYNEQFF TGTGCCTGGGGAGGACTAGGCTACAATGAGCAGTTCTTC
TRBJ1-1 NA NA TRBV5-1 CASSLNTEAFF TGCGCCAGCAGCTTGAACACTGAAGCTTTCTTT
TRBJ2-7 NA NA TRBV5-1 CASSLGTDEQYF TGCGCCAGCAGCTTGGGGACAGACGAGCAGTACTTC
TRBJ1-1 NA NA TRBV29-1 CSAVLRVNTEAFF TGCAGCGCTGTCTTACGGGTAAACACTGAAGCTTTCTTT
TRBJ2-7 once TRBD1 TRBV7-2 CASSLGGQGRGYEQYF TGTGCCAGCAGCTTAGGGGGACAGGGTAGAGGGTACGAGCAGTACTTC
TRBJ1-2 NA NA TRBV5-1 CASTIEGPPGYTF TGCGCCAGCACGATTGAAGGGCCGCCTGGCTACACCTTC
TRBJ2-3 few NA TRBV7-2 CASKRRQSSTDTQYF TGTGCCAGCAAGAGGCGCCAGTCTAGCACAGATACGCAGTATTTT
TRBJ2-7 NA NA TRBV29-1 CSVGQTFEQYF TGCAGCGTTGGACAGACCTTCGAGCAGTACTTC
TRBJ2-1 NA NA TRBV5-4 CASSLTQINEQFF TGTGCCAGCAGCTTAACTCAGATCAATGAGCAGTTCTTC
TRBJ2-5 NA NA TRBV7-2 CASSPPRLTNKETQYF TGTGCCAGCAGCCCTCCGAGGCTAACCAATAAAGAGACCCAGTACTTC
TRBJ2-6 few NA TRBV28 CASSLSGANVLTF TGTGCCAGCAGTTTATCCGGGGCCAACGTCCTGACTTTC
TRBJ2-7 NA NA TRBV2 CASSEEAGRGYEQYF TGTGCCAGCAGTGAAGAGGCAGGGCGTGGGTACGAGCAGTACTTC
TRBJ1-5 NA NA TRBV4-1 CASSQAIGDNQPQHF TGCGCCAGCAGCCAAGCAATCGGGGACAATCAGCCCCAGCATTTT
TRBJ2-5 few TRBD2 TRBV29-1 CSAWSAGGDTQYF TGCAGCGCCTGGTCAGCGGGGGGGGACACCCAGTACTTC
TRBJ2-7 NA NA TRBV7-2 CASSSRRAPYEQYF TGTGCCAGCAGCTCCCGGAGGGCTCCCTACGAGCAGTACTTC
TRBJ2-3 few NA TRBV29-1 CSANVGDTQYF TGCAGCGCTAATGTAGGAGATACGCAGTATTTT
TRBJ2-2 few NA TRBV4-3 CASSQTDTGELFF TGCGCCAGCAGCCAGACAGATACCGGGGAGCTGTTTTTT
TRBJ2-7 NA NA TRBV28 CASRPTAIYEQYF TGTGCCAGCAGACCTACAGCGATCTACGAGCAGTACTTC
TRBJ1-1 few NA TRBV28 CAVPPTPGQGTEAFF TGTGCCGTACCTCCCACCCCAGGGCAGGGCACTGAAGCTTTCTTT
TRBJ2-7 NA TRBD2 TRBV29-1 CSVSGRAGVYEQYF TGCAGCGTTAGCGGTCGAGCGGGGGTATACGAGCAGTACTTC
TRBJ1-1 NA NA TRBV5-1 CASRQQGGAEAFF TGCGCCAGCCGACAGCAGGGAGGAGCTGAAGCTTTCTTT
TRBJ1-6 NA NA TRBV5-6 CASSVYSGGRNSPLHF TGTGCCAGCAGCGTGTATTCGGGGGGCAGGAATTCACCCCTCCACTTT
TRBJ2-7 NA NA TRBV20-1 CSAQPTYEQYF TGCAGTGCTCAGCCTACCTACGAGCAGTACTTC
TRBJ2-7 few NA TRBV7-9 CASSGSYEQYF TGTGCCAGCTCAGGTTCCTACGAGCAGTACTTC
TRBJ2-3 NA NA TRBV20-1 CSARDKRRGYF TGCAGTGCTAGAGATAAGCGGAGGGGGTATTTT
TRBJ2-7 few TRBD1 TRBV29-1 CSGRTGDYEQYF TGCAGCGGCAGGACAGGGGACTACGAGCAGTACTTC
TRBJ2-3 few NA TRBV29-1 CSVPSSYLSTDTQYF TGCAGCGTTCCTAGTTCCTACCTTAGCACAGATACGCAGTATTTT
TRBJ2-5 NA TRBD2 TRBV11-2 CASSPRLAGAGEETQYF TGTGCCAGCAGCCCCCGACTAGCGGGGGCCGGAGAAGAGACCCAGTACTTC
TRBJ1-2 NA NA TRBV30 CAWSSTVGGYTF TGTGCCTGGAGTAGCACGGTGGGAGGCTACACCTTC
TRBJ2-1 NA NA TRBV6-5 CASSTRLWYNEQFF TGTGCCAGCAGTACGAGACTATGGTACAATGAGCAGTTCTTC
TRBJ2-7 NA TRBD1 TRBV6-5 CASSYSGQGALNEQYF TGTGCCAGCAGTTACTCGGGACAGGGGGCTCTAAACGAGCAGTACTTC
TRBJ1-2 few NA TRBV5-1 CASSLDGGHNYGYTF TGCGCCAGCAGCTTGGATGGAGGCCATAACTATGGCTACACCTTC
TRBJ2-3 NA TRBD2 TRBV5-6 CASSLRGGPGTDTQYF TGTGCCAGCAGCTTGCGGGGGGGCCCGGGCACAGATACGCAGTATTTT
TRBJ2-3 few NA TRBV11-2 CASSYPSTDTQYF TGTGCCAGCAGTTATCCTAGCACAGATACGCAGTATTTT
TRBJ2-1 many TRBD2 TRBV7-8 CASRETSGPYNEQFF TGTGCCAGCAGAGAAACTAGCGGCCCATACAATGAGCAGTTCTTC